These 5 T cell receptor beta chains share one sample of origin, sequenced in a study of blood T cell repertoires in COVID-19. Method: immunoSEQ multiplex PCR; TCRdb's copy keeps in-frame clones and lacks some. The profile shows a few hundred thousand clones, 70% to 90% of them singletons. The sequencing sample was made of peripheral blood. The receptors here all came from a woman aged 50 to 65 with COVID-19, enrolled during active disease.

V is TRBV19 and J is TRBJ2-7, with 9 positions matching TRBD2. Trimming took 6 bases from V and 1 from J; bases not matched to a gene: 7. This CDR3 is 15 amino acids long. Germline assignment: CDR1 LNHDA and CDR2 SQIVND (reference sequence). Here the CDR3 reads CASRSSGGPSYEQYF. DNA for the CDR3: TGTGCCAGTAGATCAAGCGGGGGGCCGTCCTACGAGCAGTACTTC.

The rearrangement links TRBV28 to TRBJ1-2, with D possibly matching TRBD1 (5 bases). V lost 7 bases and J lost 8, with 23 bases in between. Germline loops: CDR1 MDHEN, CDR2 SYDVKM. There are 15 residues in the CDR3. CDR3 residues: CASTVRGTLPNGYTF. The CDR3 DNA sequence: TGTGCCAGCACCGTAAGGGGAACCCTTCCTAACGGCTACACCTTC.

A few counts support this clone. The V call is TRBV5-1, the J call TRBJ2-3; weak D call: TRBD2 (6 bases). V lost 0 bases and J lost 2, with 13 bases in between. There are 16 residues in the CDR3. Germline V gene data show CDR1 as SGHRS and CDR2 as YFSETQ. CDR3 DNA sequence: TGCGCCAGCAGCTTGGGTCTAGCGATGAACACAGATACGCAGTATTTT. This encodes CASSLGLAMNTDTQYF.

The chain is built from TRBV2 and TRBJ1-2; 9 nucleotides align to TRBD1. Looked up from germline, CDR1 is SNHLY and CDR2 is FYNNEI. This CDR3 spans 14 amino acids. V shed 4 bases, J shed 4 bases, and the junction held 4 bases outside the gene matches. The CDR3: CASSGEGQGYGYTF. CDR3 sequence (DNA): TGTGCCAGCAGTGGGGAGGGACAGGGCTATGGCTACACCTTC.

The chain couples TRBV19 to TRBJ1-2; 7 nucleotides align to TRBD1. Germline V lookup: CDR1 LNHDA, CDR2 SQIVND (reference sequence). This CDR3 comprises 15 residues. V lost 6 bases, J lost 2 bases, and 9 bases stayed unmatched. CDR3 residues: CASSTTRTGNYGYTF. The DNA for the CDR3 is TGTGCCAGTAGCACCACCCGGACAGGCAACTATGGCTACACCTTC.